Listed here are 31 T cell receptor beta chains from one sample, sequenced in a study of molecular identifiers for immune sequencing clone quantification. TCRdb independently ran MiXCR on the PCR reads; one entry per CDR3 protein. The table has around 40,000 distinct CDR3 sequences, over 15% seen once. The sample taken for sequencing was naive CD8+ T cells from blood, with Jurkat cell RNA spiked in. Sample subset: FACS-sorted CD8+CD4-CCR7+CD45RA+ naive T cells. These receptor sequences come from a human donor in good health. Some libraries in this study had Jurkat cell RNA spiked in.

CDR3 DNA sequence: TGTGCCAGCGAAACCTACAGGGTCGGCACCGGGGAGCTGTTTTTT. Its translation: CASETYRVGTGELFF. The chain is built from TRBV6-2 or TRBV6-3 and TRBJ2-2, with TRBD1 as a possible D gene (6 bases). Per germline, CDR1 MNHEY and CDR2 SVGEGT. This CDR3 region has 15 residues. Trimming cost V 8 bases and J 4 bases, with 17 bases left between them.

Regarding this clonotype: One base away lies a much larger clone, so this may be a sequencing read error. The chain uses TRBV24-1 and TRBJ2-5; D ambiguous. The CDR3 loop spans 14 amino acids. Germline assignment: CDR1 KGHDR and CDR2 SFDVKD. The CDR3 sequence: CATSDSAIQETHYF. In DNA form, the CDR3 reads TGTGCCACCAGTGATTCAGCCATTCAAGAGACCCATTACTTC.

This clonotype was found many times. The CDR3 sequence: CASNRTSGGTDTQYF. The CDR3 nucleotides are TGCGCCAGCAACCGCACTAGCGGAGGCACAGATACGCAGTATTTT. V and J are TRBV23-1 and TRBJ2-3; 8 bases align to TRBD2. TRBV23-1 is an open reading frame, and its role is uncertain. This CDR3 contains 15 residues. V lost 7 bases, J lost 1 base, and 7 bases stayed unmatched.

In its sample, this clonotype is medium-sized. The chain combines TRBV5-5 with TRBJ2-3; a weak D match, TRBD1 (5 bases). CDR1 SGHKS and CDR2 YYEKEE come from the germline V gene (reference sequence). The V end lost 4 bases, the J end lost 4 bases, and 16 bases lay between the germline ends. CDR3 length: 15 residues. In DNA form, the CDR3 reads TGTGCCAGCAGCCCGGGTGTGCAGGGCGCAGATACGCAGTATTTT. Its protein is CASSPGVQGADTQYF.

This clonotype was counted ten times or more. The chain uses TRBV6-5 and TRBJ2-3; possible D gene TRBD2, 5 bases. Trimming cost V 0 bases and J 4 bases, with 20 bases left between them. CDR1 and CDR2 (germline): MNHEY, SVGAGI. CDR3 length: 18 residues. CDR3 bases: TGTGCCAGCAGTTACTCAGGAATAGGAGCGGCGCAATCAGATACGCAGTATTTT. It encodes CASSYSGIGAAQSDTQYF.

V is TRBV5-3 and J is TRBJ2-2; D call uncertain. TRBV5-3 belongs to the ORF category, with a function that is uncertain. Trimming left V 10 bases short and J 1 base short, with 20 bases between. The CDR3 spans 16 residues. DNA for the CDR3: TGTGCCGGCAGCCCCCGTGAGGCTTTGAACACCGGGGAGCTGTTTTTT. Its translation is CAGSPREALNTGELFF.

There are a few counts of this clonotype. CDR3 coding DNA: TGTGCCAGCAGCGAAAATGTCCGGGGCAATGAGCAGTTCTTC. Translation gives CASSENVRGNEQFF. V and J are TRBV7-2 and TRBJ2-1; TRBD2 is a possible D gene (5 bases). The CDR3 has 14 residues. V was shortened by 5 bases and J by 6 bases, with 14 bases between the two germline ends. Germline V CDR1 and CDR2: SGHTA, FQGNSA.

This clonotype appeared many times. The chain has TRBV6-8 and TRBJ2-5; 7 positions agree with TRBD1. CDR3 length: 14 residues. CDR1 is MNHGY, CDR2 SAAAGT, per germline. J lost 4 bases, V lost 5 bases, and 7 bases had no gene match. CDR3 protein: CASSPGTVGETQYF. The CDR3 DNA follows: TGTGCCAGCAGTCCCGGGACAGTTGGAGAGACCCAGTACTTC.

A remark on this clonotype: A read error may explain this, as a much larger clone is one base away. J is TRBJ1-1 and V is TRBV20-1; D ambiguous. The CDR3 loop spans 13 amino acids. The germline CDR1 and CDR2 sequences are DFQATT and SNEGSKA (reference sequence). Trimming stripped 1 base from V and 3 bases from J, with 9 bases between. In DNA, the CDR3 is TGCAGTGCTAGAGTGGGCGAAGACACTGAAGCTTTCTTT. Its translation: CSARVGEDTEAFF.

The chain combines TRBV6-5 with TRBJ2-1; D is perhaps TRBD1 or TRBD2 (5 bases each). CDR3 length: 15 amino acids. Germline V lookup: CDR1 MNHEY, CDR2 SVGAGI. Trimming shortened V by 3 bases and J by 5 bases, and 14 bases separated the two germline ends. The CDR3, as DNA: TGTGCCAGCAGTTATCAGGTCCTGGGGGACAATGAGCAGTTCTTC. This encodes CASSYQVLGDNEQFF.

On this clonotype: This may be a read error, as it is one base from a much larger clone. This sequence joins TRBV9 and TRBJ2-5; D may match TRBD1 or TRBD2 (8 bases each). With 4 bases removed from V and 4 bases from J, the gap between germline ends came to 20 bases. The CDR3 extends over 16 amino acids. Per germline, CDR1 SGDLS and CDR2 YYNGEE. In DNA form, the CDR3 reads TGTGCCAGCAGCCAGGGGGCAGCGGGAGTTCGAGAGACCCAGTACTTC. Protein sequence: CASSQGAAGVRETQYF.

Many counts were recorded for this clonotype. This chain joins TRBV5-5 and TRBJ2-5, with TRBD2 matching 10 bases. The CDR3 is 19 residues long. J was trimmed by 5 bases and V by 0 bases; bases with no gene match: 16. CDR1 and CDR2 from the germline V gene are SGHKS and YYEKEE (reference sequence). In DNA, the CDR3 is TGTGCCAGCAGCTTGGCCAATCAGGGTCGGCTAGCGGGAGTTGAGACCCAGTACTTC. It specifies CASSLANQGRLAGVETQYF.

At least ten counts were recorded for this clonotype. V usage is TRBV7-9 and J usage is TRBJ2-3, with 8 bases matching TRBD2. Germline V gene lookup returns CDR1 SEHNR and CDR2 FQNEAQ (reference sequence). This CDR3 has 17 amino acids. V gave up 0 bases and J gave up 5 bases; unmatched junction bases: 10. The chain's CDR3 is CASSLAFGGGQGDTQYF. CDR3 sequence (DNA): TGTGCCAGCAGCTTAGCGTTCGGCGGGGGGCAAGGAGATACGCAGTATTTT.

This clonotype turned up a few times. This may arise from a read error, as a much more abundant clone is one base away. This chain links TRBV25-1 with TRBJ2-2, with 9 bases lining up with TRBD1. The CDR3 loop spans 16 amino acids. Per the germline V gene, CDR1 is MGHDK and CDR2 is SYGVNS. This chain's CDR3 is CASSESRDRATGEPFF. DNA for the CDR3: TGTGCCAGCAGTGAATCCAGGGACAGGGCCACCGGGGAGCCGTTTTTT.

This clonotype occurred many times. The rearrangement links TRBV7-9 to TRBJ2-7, with TRBD2 identical over 7 bases. This CDR3 has 13 amino acids. CDR1 is SEHNR, CDR2 FQNEAQ, per germline (reference sequence). Unmatched junction bases numbered 1, after V lost 2 bases and J lost 3 bases. DNA for the CDR3: TGTGCCAGCAGCTTATCTAGCGGCTACGAGCAGTACTTC. This sequence encodes CASSLSSGYEQYF.

The DNA of the CDR3 is TGTGCCAGCAGTTTATACCCCGGGCGAGGGGCGGGCGAGCAGTACTTC. Translation gives CASSLYPGRGAGEQYF. The V and J genes are TRBV27 and TRBJ2-7, with D perhaps being TRBD1 or TRBD2 (5 bases each). V gave up 1 base and J gave up 6 bases, with 19 bases separating them. The length of the CDR3 is 16 residues. The germline V gene has CDR1 MNHEY and CDR2 SMNVEV (reference sequence).

This clonotype has ten or more counts. The V call is TRBV5-1, the J call TRBJ2-5, with 16 bases lining up with TRBD2. Germline lookup yields CDR1 SGHRS and CDR2 YFSETQ. The V gene end was trimmed by 3 bases and the J gene end by 5 bases; junction bases not matched to a gene: 4. This CDR3 spans 16 amino acids. The CDR3 nucleotides read TGCGCCAGCAGCTCGGGACTAGCGGGAGGGCTTGAGACCCAGTACTTC. Amino acid sequence: CASSSGLAGGLETQYF.

Concerning this clonotype: Since the CDR3 does not end with the conserved phenylalanine or tryptophan, this likely comes from a read error. The chain combines TRBV12-3 or TRBV12-4 with TRBJ1-1; perhaps TRBD1 as D (5 bases). The length of the CDR3 is 14 residues. Trimming shortened V by 5 bases and J by 8 bases, and 18 bases separated the two germline ends. CDR3 bases: TGTGCCAGCAGTCCCGAGGGACGGACCACCGAAGCTTTCCTT. It codes for CASSPEGRTTEAFL.

The gene calls are TRBV19 and TRBJ2-1; TRBD2 might be the D (6 bases). This CDR3 contains 15 residues. V lost 3 bases to trimming and J lost 7 bases, with 16 bases between them. Per the germline V gene, CDR1 is LNHDA and CDR2 is SQIVND (reference sequence). The CDR3 DNA reads TGTGCCAGTAGTATTAAGTCCGGCGGAGGGAATGAGCAGTTCTTC. Translated: CASSIKSGGGNEQFF. The complete variable domain, with remaining parts taken from reference TRBV19 and TRBJ2-1, reads DGGITQSPKYLFRKEGQNVTLSCEQNLNHDAMYWYRQDPGQGLRLIYYSQIVNDFQKGDIAEGYSVSREKKESFPLTVTSAQKNPTAFYLCASSIKSGGGNEQFFGPGTRLTVL.

Within the sample, this clonotype is medium-sized. J is TRBJ2-3 and V is TRBV28; TRBD2 agrees at 9 bases. The CDR3 loop spans 20 amino acids. The germline V gene encodes CDR1 MDHEN and CDR2 SYDVKM. Germline trimming cut 6 bases from V and 3 bases from J; bases unmatched to any gene: 22. The CDR3 region is CASSHYPPVFAGGSTDTQYF. The CDR3 bases are TGTGCCAGCAGCCATTATCCCCCTGTGTTTGCGGGGGGGTCTACAGATACGCAGTATTTT. The full variable domain, rest sourced from reference TRBV28 and TRBJ2-3, is DVKVTQSSRYLVKRTGEKVFLECVQDMDHENMFWYRQDPGLGLRLIYFSYDVKMKEKGDIPEGYSVSREKKERFSLILESASTNQTSMYLCASSHYPPVFAGGSTDTQYFGPGTRLTVL.

This clonotype has ten or more counts. V and J are TRBV13 and TRBJ2-3; perhaps D is TRBD1 or TRBD2 (5 bases each). Germline CDR1 and CDR2: PRHDT and FYEKMQ (reference sequence). Trimming pared 5 bases from V and 6 bases from J, leaving 18 bases between. The length of the CDR3 is 15 residues. CDR3 nucleotide sequence: TGTGCCAGCAGCAGACGGGACCAGGGCCGGGATACGCAGTATTTT. Amino acids: CASSRRDQGRDTQYF. Supplemented by reference TRBV13 and TRBJ2-3, the full variable domain reads AAGVIQSPRHLIKEKRETATLKCYPIPRHDTVYWYQQGPGQDPQFLISFYEKMQSDKGSIPDRFSAQQFSDYHSELNMSSLELGDSALYFCASSRRDQGRDTQYFGPGTRLTVL.

This clonotype occurred many times. CDR3 in amino acids: CASSQDVKGPGYEQYF. In DNA, the CDR3 is TGCGCCAGCAGCCAAGATGTGAAGGGTCCTGGGTACGAGCAGTACTTC. The genes are TRBV4-3 and TRBJ2-7, with D hard to call. This CDR3 is 16 amino acids long. The V end lost 0 bases, the J end lost 4 bases, and 16 bases lay between the germline ends. Germline loops: CDR1 LGHNA, CDR2 YSLEER.

This clonotype was seen many times. The chain combines TRBV30 with TRBJ2-1; D unresolved. The V end lost 2 bases, the J end lost 6 bases, and 8 bases lay between the germline ends. CDR1 is GTSNPN, CDR2 SVGIG, per germline (reference sequence). The length of the CDR3 is 12 residues. The CDR3 reads CAWSSQSNEQFF. In DNA, the CDR3 is TGTGCCTGGAGTTCGCAAAGCAATGAGCAGTTCTTC.

Concerning this clonotype itself: Germline and junction disagree at one end, which may indicate a read error. The genes are TRBV7-2 and TRBJ1-1; D unclear. Germline loops: CDR1 SGHTA, CDR2 FQGNSA. This CDR3 comprises 16 residues. DNA for the CDR3: TGTGCCAGCAGCCTAGCGGGTTGGGGTGATTTTACTGAAGCTTTCTTT. This codes for CASSLAGWGDFTEAFF.

This clonotype was recorded at least ten times. The J gene is TRBJ2-7, the V gene TRBV5-6; D gene ambiguous. The CDR3 length is 11 residues. V shed 0 bases and J shed 6 bases, with 4 bases lying between them. CDR1 is SGHDT, CDR2 YYEEEE, per germline. The CDR3 spells CASSLGPEQYF. CDR3 DNA: TGTGCCAGCAGCTTGGGACCCGAGCAGTACTTC.

This clonotype has just a few counts. CDR3 sequence: CASSPPQNTEAFF. The DNA for the CDR3 is TGTGCCAGCTCACCCCCCCAGAACACTGAAGCTTTCTTT. The J gene is TRBJ1-1, the V gene TRBV18; D is unresolved. The germline gives CDR1 KGHSH, CDR2 LQKENI. Trimming pared 3 bases from V and 1 base from J, leaving 6 bases between. CDR3 length equals 13 residues.

This clonotype was found a few times. At one end the junction does not follow the germline gene, possibly because of a read error. The CDR3 DNA follows: TGTGCCAGCAGCCAGGGTGGAGGCACAGATATGCAGTATTTT. Translating gives CASSQGGGTDMQYF. This chain links TRBV3-1 with TRBJ2-3, with D tentatively TRBD2 (5 bases). Germline loops: CDR1 LGHDT, CDR2 YNNKEL (reference sequence). This CDR3 contains 14 residues.

This clonotype counts as medium-sized. J is TRBJ2-7 and V is TRBV29-1, with a tentative D call TRBD1 (5 bases). This CDR3 contains 13 residues. The V and J ends lost 2 bases and 5 bases respectively, with 13 bases between them. Germline lookup yields CDR1 SQVTM and CDR2 ANQGSEA. Here the CDR3 reads CSVELGVEDEQYF. CDR3 in DNA: TGCAGCGTTGAATTAGGGGTAGAGGACGAGCAGTACTTC.

This clonotype was observed at least ten times. V gene TRBV28 combines with J gene TRBJ2-1, with D possibly being TRBD2 (6 bases). Between the trimmed V and J ends, which lost 5 bases and 6 bases, there was a span of 20 bases. The CDR3 spans 16 residues. The germline CDR1 and CDR2 sequences are MDHEN and SYDVKM. The CDR3 DNA reads TGTGCCAGCAGTCAGTCCCAGTTCTCCGGGAGCAATGAGCAGTTCTTC. It codes for CASSQSQFSGSNEQFF.

This clonotype was seen repeatedly, ten times or more. V gene TRBV4-1 combines with J gene TRBJ2-5; D unclear. The CDR3 runs 14 residues. CDR1 and CDR2 from the germline V gene are MGHRA and YSYEKL. V lost 0 bases, J lost 1 base, and 6 bases lay in between. The chain's CDR3 is CASSQDFSQETQYF. In nucleotides, the CDR3 is TGCGCCAGCAGCCAAGATTTCAGCCAAGAGACCCAGTACTTC.

This clonotype has a count of ten or more. The gene calls are TRBV23-1 and TRBJ1-5; D unclear. TRBV23-1 is recorded as an ORF, its role being uncertain. Between the trimmed V and J ends, which lost 11 bases and 8 bases, there was a span of 16 bases. This CDR3 region has 12 residues. The CDR3 DNA is TGCGCCGCAGTAAGGGTCCCGGAGCCCCAGCATTTT. It codes for CAAVRVPEPQHF.